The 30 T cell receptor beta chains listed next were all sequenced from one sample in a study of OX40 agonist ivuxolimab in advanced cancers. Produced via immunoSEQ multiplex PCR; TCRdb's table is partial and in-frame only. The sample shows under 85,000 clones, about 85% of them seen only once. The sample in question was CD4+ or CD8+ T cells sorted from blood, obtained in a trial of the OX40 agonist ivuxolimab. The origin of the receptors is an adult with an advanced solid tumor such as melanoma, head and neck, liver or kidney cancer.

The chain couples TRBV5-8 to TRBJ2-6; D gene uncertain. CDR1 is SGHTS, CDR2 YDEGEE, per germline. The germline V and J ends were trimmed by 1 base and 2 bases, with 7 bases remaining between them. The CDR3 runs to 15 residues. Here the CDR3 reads CASSLRLTGANVLTF. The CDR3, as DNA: TGTGCCAGCAGCTTGCGGCTTACTGGGGCCAACGTCCTGACTTTC.

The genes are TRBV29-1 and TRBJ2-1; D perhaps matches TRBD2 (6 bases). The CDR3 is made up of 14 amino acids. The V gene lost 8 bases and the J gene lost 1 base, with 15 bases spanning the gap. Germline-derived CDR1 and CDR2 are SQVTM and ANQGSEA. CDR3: CSFWAGRSYNEQFF. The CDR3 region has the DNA TGCAGCTTCTGGGCAGGGAGGTCCTACAATGAGCAGTTCTTC.

CDR3 loop: CASSQTSGSYEQYF. Written as DNA, the CDR3 is TGTGCCAGCAGCCAGACTAGCGGGAGCTACGAGCAGTACTTC. The chain uses TRBV6-5 and TRBJ2-7, with 12 positions matching TRBD2. The germline V gene encodes CDR1 MNHEY and CDR2 SVGAGI. The junction had 3 bases not matched to a gene; V was cut back by 6 bases and J by 3 bases. The CDR3 has 14 amino acids.

The CDR3 sequence: CASSLNARTEAFF. The CDR3 DNA follows: TGTGCCAGCAGCTTAAACGCACGTACTGAAGCTTTCTTT. The chain employs TRBV7-3 and TRBJ1-1; unclear D gene. The germline gives CDR1 SGHTA, CDR2 FQGTGA. Trimming pared 1 base from V and 5 bases from J, leaving 8 bases between. The CDR3 is 13 residues long.

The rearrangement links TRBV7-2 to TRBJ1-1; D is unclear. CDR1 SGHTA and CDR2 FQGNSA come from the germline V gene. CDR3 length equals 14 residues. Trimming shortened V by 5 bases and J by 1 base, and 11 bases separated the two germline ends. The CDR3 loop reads CASSASARNTEAFF. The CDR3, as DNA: TGTGCCAGCAGCGCCTCAGCGAGGAACACTGAAGCTTTCTTT.

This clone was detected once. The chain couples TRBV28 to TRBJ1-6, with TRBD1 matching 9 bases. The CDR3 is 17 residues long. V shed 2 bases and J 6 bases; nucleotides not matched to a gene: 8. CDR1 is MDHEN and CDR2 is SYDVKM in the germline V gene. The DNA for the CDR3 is TGTGCCAGCAGTTTACCGGGGACAGGGTCTCGTAATTCACCCCTCCACTTT. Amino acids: CASSLPGTGSRNSPLHF.

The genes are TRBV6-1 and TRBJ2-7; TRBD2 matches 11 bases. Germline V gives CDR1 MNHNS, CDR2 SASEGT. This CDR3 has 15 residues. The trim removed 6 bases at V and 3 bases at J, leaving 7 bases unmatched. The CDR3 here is CASRKLAGAVYEQYF. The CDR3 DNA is TGTGCCAGCAGAAAACTAGCGGGAGCAGTCTACGAGCAGTACTTC.

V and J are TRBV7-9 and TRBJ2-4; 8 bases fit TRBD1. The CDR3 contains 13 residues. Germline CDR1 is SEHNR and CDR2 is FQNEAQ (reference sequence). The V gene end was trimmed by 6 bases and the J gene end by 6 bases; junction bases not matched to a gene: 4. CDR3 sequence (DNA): TGTGCCAGCAGTCTCGGGACAGGAAACATTCAGTACTTC. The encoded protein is CASSLGTGNIQYF.

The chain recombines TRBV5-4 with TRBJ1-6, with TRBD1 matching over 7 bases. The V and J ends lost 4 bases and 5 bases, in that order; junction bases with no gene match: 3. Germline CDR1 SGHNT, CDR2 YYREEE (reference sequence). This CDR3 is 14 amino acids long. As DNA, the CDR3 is TGTGCCAGCAGCCCACAGGGGAATAATTCACCCCTCCACTTT. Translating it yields CASSPQGNNSPLHF.

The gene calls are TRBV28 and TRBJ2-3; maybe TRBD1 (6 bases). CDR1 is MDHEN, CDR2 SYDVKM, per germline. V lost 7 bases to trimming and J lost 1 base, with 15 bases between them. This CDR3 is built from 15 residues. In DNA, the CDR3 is TGTGCCAGCATCTCAGGGGTGGTTGGCACAGATACGCAGTATTTT. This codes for CASISGVVGTDTQYF.

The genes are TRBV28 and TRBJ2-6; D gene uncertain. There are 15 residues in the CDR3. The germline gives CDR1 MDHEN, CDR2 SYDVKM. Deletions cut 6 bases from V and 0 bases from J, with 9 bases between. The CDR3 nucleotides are TGTGCCAGCAGCCCCGTAAGCTCTGGGGCCAACGTCCTGACTTTC. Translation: CASSPVSSGANVLTF.

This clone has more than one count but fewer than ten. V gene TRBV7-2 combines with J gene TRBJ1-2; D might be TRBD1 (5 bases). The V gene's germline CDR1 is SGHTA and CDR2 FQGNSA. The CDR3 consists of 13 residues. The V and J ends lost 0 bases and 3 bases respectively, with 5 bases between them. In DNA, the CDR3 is TGTGCCAGCAGCTTAGCCAGGGACTATGGCTACACCTTC. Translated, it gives CASSLARDYGYTF.

The CDR3 protein is CASSLRGWTDTQYF. Written as DNA, the CDR3 is TGTGCCAGCAGCTTAAGGGGATGGACAGATACGCAGTATTTT. The chain links TRBV7-2 to TRBJ2-3; possible D gene TRBD1, 5 bases. Trimming took off 2 bases at V and 3 bases at J, with 9 bases between the two ends. The CDR3 consists of 14 residues. CDR1 is SGHTA, CDR2 FQGNSA, per germline.

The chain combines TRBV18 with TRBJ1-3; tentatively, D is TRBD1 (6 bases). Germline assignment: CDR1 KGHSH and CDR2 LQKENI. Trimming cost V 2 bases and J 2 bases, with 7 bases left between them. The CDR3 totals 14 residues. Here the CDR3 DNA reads TGTGCCAGCTCACCAGGGGACACTGGAAACACCATATATTTT. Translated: CASSPGDTGNTIYF. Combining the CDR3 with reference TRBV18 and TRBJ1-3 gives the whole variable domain NAGVMQNPRHLVRRRGQEARLRCSPMKGHSHVYWYRQLPEEGLKFMVYLQKENIIDESGMPKERFSAEFPKEGPSILRIQQVVRGDSAAYFCASSPGDTGNTIYFGEGSWLTVV.

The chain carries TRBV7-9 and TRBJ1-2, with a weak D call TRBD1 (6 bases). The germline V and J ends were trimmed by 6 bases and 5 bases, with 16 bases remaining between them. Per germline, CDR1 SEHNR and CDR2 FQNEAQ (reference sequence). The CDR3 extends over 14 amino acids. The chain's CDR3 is CASSPSGQYYGYTF. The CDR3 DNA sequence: TGTGCCAGCAGTCCGAGCGGACAGTATTATGGCTACACCTTC.

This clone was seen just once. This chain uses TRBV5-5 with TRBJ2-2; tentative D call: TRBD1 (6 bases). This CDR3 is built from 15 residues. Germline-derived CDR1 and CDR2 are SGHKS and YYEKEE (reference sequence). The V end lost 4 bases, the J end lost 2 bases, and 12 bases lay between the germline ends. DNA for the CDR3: TGTGCCAGCAGCCCCGGACAGTTAAACACCGGGGAGCTGTTTTTT. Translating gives CASSPGQLNTGELFF.

Here the CDR3 reads CASTRGQITEAFF. The CDR3 DNA reads as TGTGCCAGCACCCGGGGGCAAATCACTGAAGCTTTCTTT. This chain uses TRBV11-2 with TRBJ1-1; a weak D match, TRBD1 (6 bases). There are 13 residues in the CDR3. Trimming took 7 bases from V and 4 from J, leaving 13 bases between them. CDR1 and CDR2 (germline): SGHAT, FQNNGV.

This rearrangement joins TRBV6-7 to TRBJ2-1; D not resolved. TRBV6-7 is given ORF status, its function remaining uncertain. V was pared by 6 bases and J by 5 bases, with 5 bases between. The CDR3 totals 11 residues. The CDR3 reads CASRKDNEQFF. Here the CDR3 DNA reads TGTGCCAGCAGGAAAGACAATGAGCAGTTCTTC.

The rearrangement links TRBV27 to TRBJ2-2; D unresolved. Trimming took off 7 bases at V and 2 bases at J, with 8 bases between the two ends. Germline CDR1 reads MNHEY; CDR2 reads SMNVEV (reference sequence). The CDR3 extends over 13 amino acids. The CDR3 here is CASNTVNTGELFF. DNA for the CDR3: TGTGCCAGCAATACAGTCAACACCGGGGAGCTGTTTTTT.

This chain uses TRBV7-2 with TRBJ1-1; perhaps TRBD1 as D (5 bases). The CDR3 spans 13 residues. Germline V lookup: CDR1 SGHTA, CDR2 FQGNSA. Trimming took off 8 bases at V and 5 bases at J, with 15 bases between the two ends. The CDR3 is CASGWGPGTEAFF. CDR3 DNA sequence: TGTGCCAGCGGGTGGGGACCGGGGACTGAAGCTTTCTTT.

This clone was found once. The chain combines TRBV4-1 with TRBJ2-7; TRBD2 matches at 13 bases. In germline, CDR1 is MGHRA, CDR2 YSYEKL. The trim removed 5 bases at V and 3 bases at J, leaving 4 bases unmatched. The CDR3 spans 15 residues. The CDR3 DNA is TGCGCCAGCAGCGTACTAGCGGGGGGGATCTACGAGCAGTACTTC. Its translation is CASSVLAGGIYEQYF.

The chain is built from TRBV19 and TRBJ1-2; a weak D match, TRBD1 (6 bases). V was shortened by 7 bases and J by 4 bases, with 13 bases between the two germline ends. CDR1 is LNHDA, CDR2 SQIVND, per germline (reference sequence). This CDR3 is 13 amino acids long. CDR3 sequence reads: CASTQKDSYGYTF. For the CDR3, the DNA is TGTGCCAGTACCCAGAAGGACAGCTATGGCTACACCTTC.

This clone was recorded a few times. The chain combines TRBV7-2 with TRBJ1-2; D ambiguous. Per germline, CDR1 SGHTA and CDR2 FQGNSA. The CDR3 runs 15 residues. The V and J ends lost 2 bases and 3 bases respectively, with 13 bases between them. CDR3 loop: CASSLNQRGDYGYTF. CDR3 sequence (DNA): TGTGCCAGCAGCTTAAATCAGCGCGGGGACTATGGCTACACCTTC.

The CDR3 DNA follows: TGTGCCAGCAGTTTAATTAACACCGGGGAGCTGTTTTTT. Translated, it gives CASSLINTGELFF. The rearrangement uses TRBV28 and TRBJ2-2; D ambiguous. Trimming removed 2 bases from V and 2 bases from J, with 3 bases in between. The CDR3 sequence is 13 residues long. Per the germline V gene, CDR1 is MDHEN and CDR2 is SYDVKM.

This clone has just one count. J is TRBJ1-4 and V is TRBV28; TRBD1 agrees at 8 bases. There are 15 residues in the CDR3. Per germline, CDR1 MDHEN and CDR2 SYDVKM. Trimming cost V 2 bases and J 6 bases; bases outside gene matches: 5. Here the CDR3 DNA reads TGTGCCAGCAGTTTAGTAGGACAGGGAGATGAAAAACTGTTTTTT. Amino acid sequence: CASSLVGQGDEKLFF. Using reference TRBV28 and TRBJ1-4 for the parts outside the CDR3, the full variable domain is DVKVTQSSRYLVKRTGEKVFLECVQDMDHENMFWYRQDPGLGLRLIYFSYDVKMKEKGDIPEGYSVSREKKERFSLILESASTNQTSMYLCASSLVGQGDEKLFFGSGTQLSVL.

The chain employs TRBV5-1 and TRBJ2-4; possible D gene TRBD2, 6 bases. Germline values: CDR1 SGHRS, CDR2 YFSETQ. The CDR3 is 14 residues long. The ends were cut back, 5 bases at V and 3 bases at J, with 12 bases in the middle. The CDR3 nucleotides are TGCGCCAGCAGTGGGGGGATTGGCAAAAACATTCAGTACTTC. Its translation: CASSGGIGKNIQYF.

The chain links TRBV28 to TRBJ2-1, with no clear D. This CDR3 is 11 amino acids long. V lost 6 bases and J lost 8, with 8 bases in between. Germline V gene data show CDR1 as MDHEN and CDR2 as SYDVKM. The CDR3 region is CASSQGYEQFF. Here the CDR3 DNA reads TGTGCCAGCAGCCAAGGTTATGAGCAGTTCTTC.

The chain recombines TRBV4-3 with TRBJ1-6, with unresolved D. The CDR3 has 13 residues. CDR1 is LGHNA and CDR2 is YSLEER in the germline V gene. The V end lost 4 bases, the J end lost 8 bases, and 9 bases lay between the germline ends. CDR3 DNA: TGCGCCAGCAGCCCCCGGATCGATTCACCCCTCCACTTT. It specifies CASSPRIDSPLHF.

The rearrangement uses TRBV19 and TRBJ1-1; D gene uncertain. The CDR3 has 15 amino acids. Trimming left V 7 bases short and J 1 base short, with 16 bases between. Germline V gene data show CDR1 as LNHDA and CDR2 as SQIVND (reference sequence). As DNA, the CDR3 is TGTGCCAGTAACCCCATAGGGTCGCGGAACACTGAAGCTTTCTTT. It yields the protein CASNPIGSRNTEAFF.

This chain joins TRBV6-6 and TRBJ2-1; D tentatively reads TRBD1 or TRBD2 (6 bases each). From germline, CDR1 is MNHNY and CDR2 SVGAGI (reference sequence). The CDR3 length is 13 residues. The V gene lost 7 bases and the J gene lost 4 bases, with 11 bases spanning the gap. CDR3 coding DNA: TGTGCCAGCAAGGGGGGCCCGTACAATGAGCAGTTCTTC. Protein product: CASKGGPYNEQFF.